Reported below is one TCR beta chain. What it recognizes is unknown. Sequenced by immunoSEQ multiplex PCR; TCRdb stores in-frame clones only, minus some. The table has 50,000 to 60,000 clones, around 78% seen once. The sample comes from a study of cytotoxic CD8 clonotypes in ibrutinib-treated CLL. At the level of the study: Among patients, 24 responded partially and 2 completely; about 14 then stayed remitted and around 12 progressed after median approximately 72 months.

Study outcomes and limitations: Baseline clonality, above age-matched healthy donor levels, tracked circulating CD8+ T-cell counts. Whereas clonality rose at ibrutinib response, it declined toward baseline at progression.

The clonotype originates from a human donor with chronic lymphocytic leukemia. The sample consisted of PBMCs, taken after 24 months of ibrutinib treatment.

Here the CDR3 reads CASSRDRVPDTQYF. CDR3 bases: TGTGCCAGCAGCCGAGACAGGGTCCCAGATACGCAGTATTTT. The J gene is TRBJ2-3, the V gene TRBV6-6, with 7 bases fitting TRBD1. J lost 4 bases, V lost 6 bases, and 7 bases had no gene match. Germline V gives CDR1 MNHNY, CDR2 SVGAGI (reference sequence). The CDR3 length is 14 residues.